The sequence of this T cell receptor beta chain was determined in a study of blood T cell repertoires in COVID-19. The wider study: The samples span acute and convalescent COVID-19 from the United States, Italy and Spain.

The germline V gene encodes CDR1 SGHRS and CDR2 YFSETQ. The CDR3 consists of 15 residues. Losses at the gene ends were 4 bases for V and 3 bases for J; bases not matched to a gene: 4. The authors' processing: Amplification of reference gene primers was used by the study to estimate nucleated cell counts. Here immunoSEQ multiplex PCR was the method, and the copy in TCRdb shows in-frame clones only, minus some. V and J calls and clone size are those listed in that table; D and trimming were worked out from the DNA. The data contain 300,000 to 450,000 clones, about 90% of them singletons. The clonotype originates from a woman aged 55-70 years with COVID-19, enrolled during active disease. V and J are TRBV5-1 and TRBJ2-1; TRBD1 agrees at 10 bases. The specimen sequenced was peripheral blood. In DNA, the CDR3 is TGCGCCAGCAGCGCGACAGGGGGCGACTACAATGAGCAGTTCTTC. Its protein product is CASSATGGDYNEQFF.